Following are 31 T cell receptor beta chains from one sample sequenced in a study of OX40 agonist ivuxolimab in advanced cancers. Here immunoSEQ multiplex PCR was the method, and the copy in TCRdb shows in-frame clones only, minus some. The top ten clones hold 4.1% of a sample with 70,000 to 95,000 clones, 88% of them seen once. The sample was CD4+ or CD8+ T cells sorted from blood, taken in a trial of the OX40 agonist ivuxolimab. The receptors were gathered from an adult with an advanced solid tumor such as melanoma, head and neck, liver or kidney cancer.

CDR3 residues: CASSLAGTTTVGEQYF. The CDR3 coding sequence is TGTGCCAGCAGCTTAGCTGGGACAACTACGGTGGGCGAGCAGTACTTC. The J gene is TRBJ2-7, the V gene TRBV11-2; weak D call: TRBD1 (6 bases). The V gene lost 1 base and the J gene lost 6 bases, with 19 bases spanning the gap. In germline, CDR1 is SGHAT, CDR2 FQNNGV. CDR3 length equals 16 residues.

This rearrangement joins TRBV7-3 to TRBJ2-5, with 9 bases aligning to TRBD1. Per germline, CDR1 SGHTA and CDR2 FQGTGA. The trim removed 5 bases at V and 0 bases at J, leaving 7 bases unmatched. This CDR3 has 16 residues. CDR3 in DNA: TGTGCCAGCAGCCCCGGGACAGGGAGCTACCAAGAGACCCAGTACTTC. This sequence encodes CASSPGTGSYQETQYF. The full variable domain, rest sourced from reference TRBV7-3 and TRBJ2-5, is GAGVSQTPSNKVTEKGKYVELRCDPISGHTALYWYRQSLGQGPEFLIYFQGTGAADDSGLPNDRFFAVRPEGSVSTLKIQRTERGDSAVYLCASSPGTGSYQETQYFGPGTRLLVL.

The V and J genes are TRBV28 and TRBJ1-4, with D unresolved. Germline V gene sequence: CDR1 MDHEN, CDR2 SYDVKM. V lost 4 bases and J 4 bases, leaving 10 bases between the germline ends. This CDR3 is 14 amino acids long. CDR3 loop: CASSSRALNEKLFF. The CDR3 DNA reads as TGTGCCAGCAGTTCCCGGGCCCTTAATGAAAAACTGTTTTTT. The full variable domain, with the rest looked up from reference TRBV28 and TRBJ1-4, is DVKVTQSSRYLVKRTGEKVFLECVQDMDHENMFWYRQDPGLGLRLIYFSYDVKMKEKGDIPEGYSVSREKKERFSLILESASTNQTSMYLCASSSRALNEKLFFGSGTQLSVL.

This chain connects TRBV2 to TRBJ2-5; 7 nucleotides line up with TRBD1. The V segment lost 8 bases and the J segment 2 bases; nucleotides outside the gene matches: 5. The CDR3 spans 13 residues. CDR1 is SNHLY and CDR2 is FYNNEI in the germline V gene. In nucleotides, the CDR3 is TGTGCCAGCGGGGGACAGTTTCAAGAGACCCAGTACTTC. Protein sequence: CASGGQFQETQYF.

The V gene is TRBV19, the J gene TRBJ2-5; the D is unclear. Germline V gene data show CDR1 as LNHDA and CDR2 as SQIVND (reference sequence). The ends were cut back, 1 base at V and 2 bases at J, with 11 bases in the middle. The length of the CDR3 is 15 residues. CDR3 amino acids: CASSIGRLGQETQYF. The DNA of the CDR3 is TGTGCCAGTAGTATAGGCAGGTTGGGACAAGAGACCCAGTACTTC. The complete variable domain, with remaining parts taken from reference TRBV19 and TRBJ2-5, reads DGGITQSPKYLFRKEGQNVTLSCEQNLNHDAMYWYRQDPGQGLRLIYYSQIVNDFQKGDIAEGYSVSREKKESFPLTVTSAQKNPTAFYLCASSIGRLGQETQYFGPGTRLLVL.

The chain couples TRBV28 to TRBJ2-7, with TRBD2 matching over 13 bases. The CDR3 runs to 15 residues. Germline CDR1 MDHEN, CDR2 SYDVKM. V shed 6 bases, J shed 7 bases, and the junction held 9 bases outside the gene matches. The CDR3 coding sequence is TGTGCCAGCAGCTCACCTGGGGGACTAGCGGGGGAGCAGTACTTC. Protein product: CASSSPGGLAGEQYF.

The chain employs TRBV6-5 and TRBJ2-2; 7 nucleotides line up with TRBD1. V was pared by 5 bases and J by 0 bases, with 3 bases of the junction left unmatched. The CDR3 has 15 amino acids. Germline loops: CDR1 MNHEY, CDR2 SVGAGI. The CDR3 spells CASSPGGANTGELFF. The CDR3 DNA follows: TGTGCCAGCAGTCCAGGGGGAGCGAACACCGGGGAGCTGTTTTTT.

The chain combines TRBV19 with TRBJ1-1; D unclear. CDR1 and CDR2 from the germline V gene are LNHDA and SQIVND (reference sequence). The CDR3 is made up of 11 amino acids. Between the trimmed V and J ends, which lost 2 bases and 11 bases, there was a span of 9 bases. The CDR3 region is CASSINREAFF. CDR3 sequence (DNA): TGTGCCAGTAGTATAAACAGAGAGGCTTTCTTT. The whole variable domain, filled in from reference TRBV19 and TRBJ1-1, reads DGGITQSPKYLFRKEGQNVTLSCEQNLNHDAMYWYRQDPGQGLRLIYYSQIVNDFQKGDIAEGYSVSREKKESFPLTVTSAQKNPTAFYLCASSINREAFFGQGTRLTVV.

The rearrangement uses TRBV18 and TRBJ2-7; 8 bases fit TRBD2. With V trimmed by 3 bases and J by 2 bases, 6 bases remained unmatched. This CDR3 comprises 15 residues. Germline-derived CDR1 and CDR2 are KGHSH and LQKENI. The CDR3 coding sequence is TGTGCCAGCTCACCCGGACTAGCCACAACCTACGAGCAGTACTTC. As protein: CASSPGLATTYEQYF.

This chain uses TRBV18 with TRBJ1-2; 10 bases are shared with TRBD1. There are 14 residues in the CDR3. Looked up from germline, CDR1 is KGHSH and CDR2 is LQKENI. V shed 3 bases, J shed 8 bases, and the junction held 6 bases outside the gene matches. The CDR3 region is CASSPTTGGEGYTF. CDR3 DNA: TGTGCCAGCTCACCTACGACAGGGGGCGAGGGCTACACCTTC. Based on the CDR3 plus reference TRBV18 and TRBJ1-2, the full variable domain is NAGVMQNPRHLVRRRGQEARLRCSPMKGHSHVYWYRQLPEEGLKFMVYLQKENIIDESGMPKERFSAEFPKEGPSILRIQQVVRGDSAAYFCASSPTTGGEGYTFGSGTRLTVV.

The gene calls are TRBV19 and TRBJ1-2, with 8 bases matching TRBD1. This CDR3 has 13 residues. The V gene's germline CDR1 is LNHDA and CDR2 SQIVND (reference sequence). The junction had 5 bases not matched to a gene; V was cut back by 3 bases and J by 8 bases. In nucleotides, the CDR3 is TGTGCCAGTAGTATGAGGACAGGGAACGGCTACACCTTC. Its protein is CASSMRTGNGYTF.

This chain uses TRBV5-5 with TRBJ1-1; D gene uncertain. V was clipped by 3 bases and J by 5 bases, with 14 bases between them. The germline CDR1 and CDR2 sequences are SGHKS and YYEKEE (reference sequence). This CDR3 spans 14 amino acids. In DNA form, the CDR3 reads TGTGCCAGCAGCTCCGGGAGGCCGGGGACTGAAGCTTTCTTT. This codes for CASSSGRPGTEAFF.

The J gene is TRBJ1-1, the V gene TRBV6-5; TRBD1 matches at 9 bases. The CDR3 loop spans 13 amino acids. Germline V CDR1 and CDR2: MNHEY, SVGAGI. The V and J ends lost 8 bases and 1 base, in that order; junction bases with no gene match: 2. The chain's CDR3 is CASAGQGNTEAFF. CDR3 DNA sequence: TGTGCCAGCGCGGGACAGGGGAACACTGAAGCTTTCTTT.

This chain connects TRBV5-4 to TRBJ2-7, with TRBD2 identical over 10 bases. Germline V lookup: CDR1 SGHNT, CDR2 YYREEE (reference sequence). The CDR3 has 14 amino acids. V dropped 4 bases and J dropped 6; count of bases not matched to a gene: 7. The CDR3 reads CASSQLAGAGEQYF. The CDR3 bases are TGTGCCAGCAGCCAGCTAGCGGGAGCAGGCGAGCAGTACTTC.

This CDR3 is CASSAEGRGTEAFF. CDR3 in DNA: TGTGCCAGCAGTGCTGAGGGGCGCGGCACTGAAGCTTTCTTT. The V gene is TRBV6-1, the J gene TRBJ1-1, with D possibly being TRBD1 (5 bases). Germline lookup yields CDR1 MNHNS and CDR2 SASEGT. The CDR3 consists of 14 residues. Trimming removed 4 bases from V and 4 bases from J, with 13 bases in between.

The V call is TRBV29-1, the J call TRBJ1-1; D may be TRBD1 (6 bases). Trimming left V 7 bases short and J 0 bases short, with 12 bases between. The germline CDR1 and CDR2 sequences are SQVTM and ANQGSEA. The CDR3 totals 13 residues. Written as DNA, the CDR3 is TGCAGCGCTGGACAGCACATGAACACTGAAGCTTTCTTT. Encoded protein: CSAGQHMNTEAFF.

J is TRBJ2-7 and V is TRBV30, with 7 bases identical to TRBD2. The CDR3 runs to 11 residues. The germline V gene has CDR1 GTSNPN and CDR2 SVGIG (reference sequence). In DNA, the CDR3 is TGTGCGATAGCGGGCTCCTACGAGCAGTACTTC. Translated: CAIAGSYEQYF.

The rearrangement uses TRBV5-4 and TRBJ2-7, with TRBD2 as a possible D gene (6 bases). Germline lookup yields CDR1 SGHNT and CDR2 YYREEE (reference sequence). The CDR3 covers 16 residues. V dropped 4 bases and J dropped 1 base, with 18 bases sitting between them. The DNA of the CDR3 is TGTGCCAGCAGCCCGGAGCGGGCTAGATCGTCCTACGAGCAGTACTTC. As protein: CASSPERARSSYEQYF.

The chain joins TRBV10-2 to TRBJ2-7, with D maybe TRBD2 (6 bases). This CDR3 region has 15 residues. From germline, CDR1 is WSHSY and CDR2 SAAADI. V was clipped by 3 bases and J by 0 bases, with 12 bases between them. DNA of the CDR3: TGCGCCAGCAGTGATGCGGACGGGAGCTCCTACGAGCAGTACTTC. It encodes CASSDADGSSYEQYF.

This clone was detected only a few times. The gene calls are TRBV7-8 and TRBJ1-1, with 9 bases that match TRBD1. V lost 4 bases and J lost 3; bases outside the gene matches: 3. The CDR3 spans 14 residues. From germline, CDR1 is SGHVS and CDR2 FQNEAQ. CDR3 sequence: CASSSQGAHTEAFF. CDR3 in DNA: TGTGCCAGCAGCTCACAGGGGGCTCACACTGAAGCTTTCTTT. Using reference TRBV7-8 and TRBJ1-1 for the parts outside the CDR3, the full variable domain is GAGVSQSPRYKVAKRGQDVALRCDPISGHVSLFWYQQALGQGPEFLTYFQNEAQLDKSGLPSDRFFAERPEGSVSTLKIQRTQQEDSAVYLCASSSQGAHTEAFFGQGTRLTVV.

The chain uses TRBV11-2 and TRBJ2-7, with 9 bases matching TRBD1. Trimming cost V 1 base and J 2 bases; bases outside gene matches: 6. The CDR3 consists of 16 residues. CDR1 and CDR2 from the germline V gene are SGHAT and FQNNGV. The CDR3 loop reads CASSLALGQGPYEQYF. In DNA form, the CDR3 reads TGTGCCAGCAGCTTAGCACTGGGACAGGGACCCTACGAGCAGTACTTC.

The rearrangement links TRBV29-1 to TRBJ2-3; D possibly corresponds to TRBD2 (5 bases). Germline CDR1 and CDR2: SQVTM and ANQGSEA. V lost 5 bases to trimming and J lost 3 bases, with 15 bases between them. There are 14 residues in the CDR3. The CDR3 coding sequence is TGCAGCGTTCAAGGTGTTACGGGAACAGATACGCAGTATTTT. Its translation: CSVQGVTGTDTQYF.

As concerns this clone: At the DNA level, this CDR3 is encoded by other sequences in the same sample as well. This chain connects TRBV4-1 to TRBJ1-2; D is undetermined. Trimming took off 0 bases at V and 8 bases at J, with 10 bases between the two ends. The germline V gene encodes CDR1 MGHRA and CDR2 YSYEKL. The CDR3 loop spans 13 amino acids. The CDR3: CASSQEGGRGYTF. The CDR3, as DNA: TGCGCCAGCAGCCAAGAAGGAGGGCGGGGCTACACCTTC.

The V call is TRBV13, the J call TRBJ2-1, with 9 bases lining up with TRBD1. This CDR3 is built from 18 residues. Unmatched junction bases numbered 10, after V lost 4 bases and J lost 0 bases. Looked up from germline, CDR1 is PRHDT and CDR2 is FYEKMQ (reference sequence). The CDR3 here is CASSSTGGSHGSYNEQFF. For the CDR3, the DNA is TGTGCCAGCAGCTCGACAGGGGGGTCTCACGGCTCCTACAATGAGCAGTTCTTC.

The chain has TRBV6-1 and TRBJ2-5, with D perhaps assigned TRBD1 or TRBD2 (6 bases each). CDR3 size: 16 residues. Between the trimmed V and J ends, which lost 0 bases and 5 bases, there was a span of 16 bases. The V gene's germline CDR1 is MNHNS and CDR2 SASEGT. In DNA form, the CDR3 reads TGTGCCAGCAGTGAAGCGTGGGGGGCAGGTAGGGAGACCCAGTACTTC. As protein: CASSEAWGAGRETQYF.

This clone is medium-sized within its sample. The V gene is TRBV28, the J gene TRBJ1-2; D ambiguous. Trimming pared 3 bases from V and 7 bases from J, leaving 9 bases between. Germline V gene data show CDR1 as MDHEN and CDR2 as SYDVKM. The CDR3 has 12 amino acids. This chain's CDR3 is CASSLSGGGYTF. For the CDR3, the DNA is TGTGCCAGCAGTTTGTCAGGCGGTGGCTACACCTTC.

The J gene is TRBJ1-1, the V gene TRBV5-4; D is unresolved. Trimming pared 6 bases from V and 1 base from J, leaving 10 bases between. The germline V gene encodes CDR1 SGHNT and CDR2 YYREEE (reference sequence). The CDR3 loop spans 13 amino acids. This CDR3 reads CASTLSGNTEAFF. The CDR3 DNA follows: TGTGCCAGCACCCTCTCGGGGAACACTGAAGCTTTCTTT.

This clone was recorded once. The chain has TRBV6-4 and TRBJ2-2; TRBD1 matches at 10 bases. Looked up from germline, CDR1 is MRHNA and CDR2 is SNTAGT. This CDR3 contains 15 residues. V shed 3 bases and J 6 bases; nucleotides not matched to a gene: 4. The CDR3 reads CASSELGQGAGELFF. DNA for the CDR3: TGTGCCAGCAGTGAGCTCGGACAGGGGGCCGGGGAGCTGTTTTTT.

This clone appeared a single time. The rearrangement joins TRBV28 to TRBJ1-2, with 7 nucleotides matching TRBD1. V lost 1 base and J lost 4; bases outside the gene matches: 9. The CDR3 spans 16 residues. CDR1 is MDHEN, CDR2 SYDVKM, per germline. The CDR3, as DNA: TGTGCCAGCAGTTTATATTTGGGTGCAGGGGGCTATGGCTACACCTTC. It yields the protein CASSLYLGAGGYGYTF.

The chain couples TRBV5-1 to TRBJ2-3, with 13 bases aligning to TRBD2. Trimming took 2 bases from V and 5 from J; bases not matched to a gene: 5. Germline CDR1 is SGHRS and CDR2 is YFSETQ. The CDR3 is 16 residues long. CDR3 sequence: CASSLTTSGRGDTQYF. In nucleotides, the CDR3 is TGCGCCAGCAGCTTAACCACTAGCGGGAGGGGAGATACGCAGTATTTT.

CDR3 bases: TGTGCCAGCTCAGCTGGGACCTATAATAGCAATCAGCCCCAGCATTTT. It specifies CASSAGTYNSNQPQHF. This chain joins TRBV18 and TRBJ1-5; TRBD1 is a possible D gene (5 bases). CDR1 and CDR2 (germline): KGHSH, LQKENI. The CDR3 is 16 residues long. V dropped 5 bases and J dropped 0 bases, with 14 bases sitting between them.